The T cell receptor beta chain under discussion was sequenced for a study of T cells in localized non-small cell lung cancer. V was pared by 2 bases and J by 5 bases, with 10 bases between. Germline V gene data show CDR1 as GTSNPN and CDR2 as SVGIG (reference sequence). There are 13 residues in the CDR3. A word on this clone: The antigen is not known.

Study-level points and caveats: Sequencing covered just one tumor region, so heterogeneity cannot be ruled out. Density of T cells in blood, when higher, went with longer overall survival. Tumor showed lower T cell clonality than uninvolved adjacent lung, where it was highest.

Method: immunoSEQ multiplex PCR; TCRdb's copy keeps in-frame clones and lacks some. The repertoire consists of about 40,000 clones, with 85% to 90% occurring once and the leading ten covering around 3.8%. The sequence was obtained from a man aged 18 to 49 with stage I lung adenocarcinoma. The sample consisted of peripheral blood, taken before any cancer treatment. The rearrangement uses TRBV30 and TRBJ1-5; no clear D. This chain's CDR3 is CAWSKGFDQPQHF. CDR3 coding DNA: TGTGCCTGGAGTAAAGGGTTTGATCAGCCCCAGCATTTT.